This passage covers 9 T cell receptor beta chains from one sample sequenced in a study of blood T cell repertoires in COVID-19. TCRdb's copy holds only in-frame clones and misses some; the assay was immunoSEQ multiplex PCR. The sample lists roughly 330,000 clones, around 89% seen once, with 5% to 7% in the top ten. The sequencing input was peripheral blood. The receptors here all came from a man between 18 and 29 years old who had recovered from COVID-19.

The chain has TRBV4-3 and TRBJ1-2, with D uncertain. The CDR3 has 15 amino acids. Germline CDR1 and CDR2: LGHNA and YSLEER. Between the trimmed V and J ends, which lost 0 bases and 4 bases, there was a span of 12 bases. CDR3 DNA sequence: TGCGCCAGCAGCCAAGATCTGGCCACCTCCTATGGCTACACCTTC. Residues: CASSQDLATSYGYTF.

The V call is TRBV19, the J call TRBJ1-2; D may be TRBD1 (6 bases). V was trimmed by 0 bases and J by 3 bases, leaving 8 bases between them. The germline V gene has CDR1 LNHDA and CDR2 SQIVND (reference sequence). The CDR3 is 14 residues long. The CDR3 DNA is TGTGCCAGTAGTATAGAGGGACACTACTATGGCTACACCTTC. This translates into CASSIEGHYYGYTF. The variable domain in full, with the rest retrieved from reference TRBV19 and TRBJ1-2, is DGGITQSPKYLFRKEGQNVTLSCEQNLNHDAMYWYRQDPGQGLRLIYYSQIVNDFQKGDIAEGYSVSREKKESFPLTVTSAQKNPTAFYLCASSIEGHYYGYTFGSGTRLTVV.

The chain has TRBV13 and TRBJ1-1; 11 bases line up with TRBD1. CDR3 size: 18 residues. J lost 4 bases, V lost 2 bases, and 12 bases had no gene match. Looked up from germline, CDR1 is PRHDT and CDR2 is FYEKMQ (reference sequence). CDR3 region: CASSLSGTGGLRSTEAFF. CDR3 sequence (DNA): TGTGCCAGCAGCTTATCCGGGACAGGGGGGTTAAGGAGCACTGAAGCTTTCTTT.

The chain joins TRBV7-6 to TRBJ2-7; D remains unclear. With 4 bases removed from V and 3 bases from J, the gap between germline ends came to 13 bases. Germline V gives CDR1 SGHVS, CDR2 FNYEAQ. This CDR3 is 14 amino acids long. For the CDR3, the DNA is TGTGCCAGCAGCTCTCTTGAGGCGATCTACGAGCAGTACTTC. This translates into CASSSLEAIYEQYF.

The chain carries TRBV12-2 and TRBJ2-7; TRBD1 is taken as the D call from the table, unchecked against the DNA. TRBV12-2 is assigned pseudogene status. The CDR3 extends over 11 amino acids. CDR3: CASRHIYEQYF. The CDR3 DNA is TGTGCAAGTCGCCACATTTACGAGCAGTACTTC.

The V call is TRBV2, the J call TRBJ2-3; D perhaps matches TRBD1 (6 bases). The CDR3 is 14 residues long. The V gene lost 8 bases and the J gene lost 6 bases, with 18 bases spanning the gap. The germline gives CDR1 SNHLY, CDR2 FYNNEI. The CDR3 is CASGGPNGPDTQYF. CDR3 nucleotide sequence: TGTGCCAGCGGGGGCCCTAACGGGCCGGATACGCAGTATTTT. Based on the CDR3 plus reference TRBV2 and TRBJ2-3, the full variable domain is EPEVTQTPSHQVTQMGQEVILRCVPISNHLYFYWYRQILGQKVEFLVSFYNNEISEKSEIFDDQFSVERPDGSNFTLKIRSTKLEDSAMYFCASGGPNGPDTQYFGPGTRLTVL.

The chain recombines TRBV4-1 with TRBJ2-2, with no clear D. Germline CDR1 reads MGHRA; CDR2 reads YSYEKL. The CDR3 sequence is 16 residues long. Trimming cost V 0 bases and J 1 base, with 9 bases left between them. The CDR3 DNA is TGCGCCAGCAGCCAAGAGGGCGACCGGAACACCGGGGAGCTGTTTTTT. Encoded protein: CASSQEGDRNTGELFF.

This chain joins TRBV5-4 and TRBJ1-2, with 8 bases that match TRBD1. This CDR3 is 16 amino acids long. Germline V lookup: CDR1 SGHNT, CDR2 YYREEE (reference sequence). With 2 bases clipped from V and 1 base from J, the junction kept 7 bases outside the gene matches. The CDR3: CASSFPGQAGNYGYTF. Here the CDR3 DNA reads TGTGCCAGCAGCTTTCCGGGACAGGCGGGTAACTATGGCTACACCTTC.

CDR3 DNA: TGCGCCAGCAGCCAGGATCCGGACAGCCACTATGGCTACACCTTC. It translates to CASSQDPDSHYGYTF. The chain uses TRBV4-1 and TRBJ1-2; possible D gene TRBD1, 6 bases. The germline gives CDR1 MGHRA, CDR2 YSYEKL. The CDR3 covers 15 residues. The germline V and J ends were trimmed by 3 bases and 3 bases, with 14 bases remaining between them.